The subject of this entry is one T cell receptor beta chain. Its antigen is currently unknown. This entry belongs to a study of T cell responses to AZD1222 COVID-19 vaccine. The study's findings and limits: Per reports, nearly half of all spike-specific TCRs target regions that are unmutated in variants. Clonal diversity was possibly underestimated, and white British individuals and females predominated among donors. Vaccination with two AZD1222 doses was followed by a rise in Spike-specific TCR breadth and depth. Baseline antibody screening turned up just a handful of seropositive AZD1222 recipients.

The data were produced by immunoSEQ multiplex PCR, yet TCRdb's version contains in-frame clones alone and is incomplete. In the table there are over 70,000 clones, about 86% of which are singletons. Germline CDR1 GTSNPN, CDR2 SVGIG (reference sequence). V lost 4 bases and J lost 5, with 9 bases in between. The CDR3 sequence is 13 residues long. The TCR was taken from an adult in good health. The chain combines TRBV30 with TRBJ1-6, with D perhaps TRBD1 (5 bases). This specimen consisted of peripheral blood, obtained on day 0 of MenACWY control vaccination. The CDR3 DNA reads TGTGCCTGGATGGGGGGTAATAATTCACCCCTCCACTTT. It yields the protein CAWMGGNNSPLHF.